This entry lists 4 T cell receptor beta chains sequenced from one sample in a study of T cell responses to AZD1222 COVID-19 vaccine. Sequenced by immunoSEQ multiplex PCR; TCRdb stores in-frame clones only, minus some. This table has about 110,000 clones, approximately 92% appearing once. The source was peripheral blood, collected 28 days after the second AZD1222 dose. These TCRs come from an adult who received the AZD1222 COVID-19 vaccine.

The chain recombines TRBV7-2 with TRBJ2-5, with TRBD2 identical over 8 bases. The germline CDR1 and CDR2 sequences are SGHTA and FQGNSA. This CDR3 contains 17 residues. V gave up 1 base and J gave up 4 bases; unmatched junction bases: 11. DNA of the CDR3: TGTGCCAGCAGCTTAGATAGTAGCGGGATAGCGGGAGAGACCCAGTACTTC. Its protein product is CASSLDSSGIAGETQYF. Combining the CDR3 with reference TRBV7-2 and TRBJ2-5 gives the whole variable domain GAGVSQSPSNKVTEKGKDVELRCDPISGHTALYWYRQSLGQGLEFLIYFQGNSAPDKSGLPSDRFSAERTGGSVSTLTIQRTQQEDSAVYLCASSLDSSGIAGETQYFGPGTRLLVL.

This CDR3 reads CASSFPGGVLEQYF. In nucleotides, the CDR3 is TGTGCCAGCAGCTTTCCGGGCGGGGTTCTCGAGCAGTACTTC. V is TRBV7-9 and J is TRBJ2-7, with a possible D match to TRBD2 (6 bases). Deletions cut 3 bases from V and 6 bases from J, with 15 bases between. Germline CDR1 reads SEHNR; CDR2 reads FQNEAQ (reference sequence). CDR3 length: 14 amino acids.

The chain has TRBV6-5 and TRBJ2-1; D is undetermined. CDR3 length: 11 residues. CDR1 and CDR2 from the germline V gene are MNHEY and SVGAGI. V lost 6 bases and J lost 7, with 7 bases in between. The CDR3 here is CASSEVNEQFF. The CDR3 DNA follows: TGTGCCAGCAGCGAGGTGAATGAGCAGTTCTTC.

The chain has TRBV29-1 and TRBJ2-7, with 7 positions matching TRBD1. CDR3 size: 12 residues. Germline V gene sequence: CDR1 SQVTM, CDR2 ANQGSEA. V was clipped by 7 bases and J by 2 bases; unmatched bases: 5. DNA of the CDR3: TGCAGCGCCGGACAGGAGACCTACGAGCAGTACTTC. Its protein product is CSAGQETYEQYF.